This T cell receptor beta chain emerged from a study of blood T cells in healthy people across ages. Study at large: Template switching picked up about one barcoded beta molecule for each two T cells.

Points from the study as a whole: The study lacked donor CMV status, which possibly confounded expanded clonotype changes. Comparison with aged donors showed that long-lived donors had more naive CD4+ cells and higher diversity.

Next came a second PCR, run for about 7 to 12 cycles, which used a sample-barcoded 5' primer along with a J-beta primer mix. Researchers report that a template-switch adaptor with 12 random nucleotides tagged each cDNA molecule. TCRdb re-derived calls from the 5' RACE reads in MiXCR, one entry per CDR3 protein. The data hold hundreds of thousands of distinct CDR3 sequences, with approximately 30% observed a single time. This clonotype was recorded a few times. As yet, its antigen is unknown. It may be a read error: a sequence one base away is much more abundant. The material sequenced was blood. The TCR originated in a woman over 75 in good health.

CDR3 sequence (DNA): TGTGCCAGCAGTTTACTCCAGTCCCTAGGATCCTACAATGAGCAGTACTTC. Its protein product is CASSLLQSLGSYNEQYF. The rearrangement joins TRBV12-3 or TRBV12-4 to TRBJ2-7; D not certain. The V gene lost 2 bases and the J gene lost 7 bases, with 24 bases spanning the gap. The CDR3 consists of 17 residues.